Following are 8 T cell receptor beta chains from one sample sequenced in a study of T-cell memory formation after mild COVID-19 (dated by TCRdb to about 2021). The method was 5' RACE. For sequencing, an Illumina NovaSeq 6000 was employed. TCRdb trimmed public reads at Q25 via fastp, called clones via MiXCR and kept in-frame beta chains. Rows with a matching CDR3 protein are joined into one entry that keeps the most common DNA and genes. In this sample the table shows over 120,000 distinct CDR3 sequences, 6% to 6.5% of which occur a single time. Approximately 2.2% of the sample lies in the top ten. The sequencing sample was made of PBMCs or a T cell subset sorted from them (not recorded which). These receptors all come from an adult woman who had mild COVID-19 (a few samples of this study predate the infection). The sample titles of this study are shuffled in the database, so cell type and time point are left out; the donor was told from shared clones.

V usage is TRBV19 and J usage is TRBJ2-1; no reliable D call. CDR3 length equals 16 residues. The V end was cut by 6 bases, the J end by 2 bases, with 17 bases between. The germline CDR1 and CDR2 sequences are LNHDA and SQIVND (reference sequence). The CDR3 DNA follows: TGTGCCAGTAGCAGCGACGGCAAGCATCCCTACAATGAGCAGTTCTTC. This translates into CASSSDGKHPYNEQFF.

This chain links TRBV7-9 with TRBJ2-6, with D maybe TRBD2 (6 bases). Germline V gene lookup returns CDR1 SEHNR and CDR2 FQNEAQ (reference sequence). Trimming pared 3 bases from V and 3 bases from J, leaving 12 bases between. The CDR3 loop spans 16 amino acids. CDR3 sequence (DNA): TGTGCCAGCAGCTTGATGCGGGGAGGTGGGGCCAACGTCCTGACTTTC. The encoded protein is CASSLMRGGGANVLTF.

The chain has TRBV3-1 and TRBJ2-4; TRBD2 might be the D (5 bases). The CDR3 sequence is 18 residues long. Germline CDR1 is LGHDT and CDR2 is YNNKEL (reference sequence). V lost 4 bases to trimming and J lost 1 base, with 20 bases between them. CDR3 amino acids: CASSRDFGLPGAKNIQYF. CDR3 DNA: TGTGCCAGCAGCCGAGATTTCGGACTCCCCGGGGCCAAAAACATTCAGTACTTC.

This clonotype turned up a few times. The chain employs TRBV20-1 and TRBJ2-3; possibly TRBD2 for D (6 bases). Germline CDR1 reads DFQATT; CDR2 reads SNEGSKA (reference sequence). CDR3 length: 17 amino acids. V was cut by 1 base and J by 1 base, with 18 bases left in between. The CDR3 spells CSARGFESSDRTDTQYF. In nucleotides, the CDR3 is TGCAGTGCTAGAGGATTTGAATCTAGCGACCGCACAGATACGCAGTATTTT.

There are many counts of this clonotype. This chain joins TRBV29-1 and TRBJ2-7, with a weak D call TRBD2 (5 bases). Germline CDR1 is SQVTM and CDR2 is ANQGSEA. The CDR3 sequence is 14 residues long. V lost 7 bases to trimming and J lost 2 bases, with 18 bases between them. The CDR3: CSGMVGVMTYEQYF. The CDR3 bases are TGCAGCGGGATGGTCGGGGTCATGACCTACGAGCAGTACTTC.

This clonotype appeared a few times. This chain connects TRBV4-1 to TRBJ1-2, with 7 positions matching TRBD1. V trimming: 0 bases; J trimming: 10 bases; junction bases outside the gene matches: 11. Germline V gene lookup returns CDR1 MGHRA and CDR2 YSYEKL. The CDR3 totals 15 residues. Written as DNA, the CDR3 is TGCGCCAGCAGCCAAGACCAACAGGGGAGGGGAAACTACACCTTC. Amino acids: CASSQDQQGRGNYTF.

In its sample, this clonotype was seen many times. This sequence joins TRBV7-9 and TRBJ1-1, with D possibly being TRBD1 (6 bases). Germline V lookup: CDR1 SEHNR, CDR2 FQNEAQ (reference sequence). Trimming took 2 bases from V and 1 from J, leaving 11 bases between them. This CDR3 contains 15 residues. DNA for the CDR3: TGTGCCAGCAGCTTATTATCGGGACAGAACACTGAAGCTTTCTTT. Its protein product is CASSLLSGQNTEAFF.

This clonotype was detected many times. The V and J genes are TRBV12-3 or TRBV12-4 and TRBJ2-2; TRBD2 matches at 11 bases. There are 14 residues in the CDR3. With V trimmed by 9 bases and J by 2 bases, 2 bases remained unmatched. CDR3 loop: CASLAGGNTGELFF. CDR3 DNA sequence: TGTGCCAGTCTAGCGGGAGGCAACACCGGGGAGCTGTTTTTT.